The present entry profiles one T cell receptor (beta chain) with its context. The entry originates in a study of identical twins. Donors uniformly comprised healthy Caucasians. TCRdb reprocessed the 5' RACE reads with MiXCR, giving one entry per CDR3 protein. The sample lists around 490,000 distinct CDR3 sequences; roughly 15% were seen once. In addition, the sample was reused for a study of yellow fever vaccine responses in identical twins. According to that study: Among the twins, the vaccine T cell response reportedly seemed partly convergent and partly personalized.

What was sequenced was CD4+ T cells sorted from blood. This receptor was taken from a young woman in good health.

The CDR3: CATRAGPTTDEQFF. The CDR3 DNA sequence: TGTGCCACCAGAGCGGGGCCCACCACCGATGAGCAGTTCTTC. J is TRBJ2-1 and V is TRBV24-1; TRBD2 matches at 7 bases. Trimming took 7 bases from V and 8 from J; bases not matched to a gene: 10. This CDR3 comprises 14 residues. In germline, CDR1 is KGHDR, CDR2 SFDVKD.